The 28 T cell receptor beta chains listed next were all sequenced from one sample in a study of T cell repertoires in cytomegalovirus infection. TCRdb itself ran the reads through MiXCR, one entry per CDR3 protein. Of 200,000 to 300,000 distinct CDR3 sequences detected, roughly 13% appear once; the ten largest clones hold 8.8%. Sequenced: PBMCs. These receptors came from a human donor in good health (CMV status not recorded). Some clones in this sample may be carry-over from other donors' samples.

This chain joins TRBV6-6 and TRBJ2-1; 16 bases are a match to TRBD2. The CDR3 consists of 15 residues. The J segment lost 10 bases and the V segment lost 6 bases, leaving 6 bases of the junction unmatched. The V gene's germline CDR1 is MNHNY and CDR2 SVGAGI (reference sequence). The CDR3 coding sequence is TGTGCCAGCAGCTCTGGGGGACTAGCGGGAGGGGAGCAGTTCTTC. It codes for CASSSGGLAGGEQFF.

Details on this clonotype: A much larger clonotype is one base distant, so this may be a read error. This CDR3 is CASSVGDSYEQYF. The DNA of the CDR3 is TGTGCCAGCAGCGTAGGGGACAGCTACGAGCAGTACTTC. The chain combines TRBV9 with TRBJ2-7, with 7 bases identical to TRBD1. Germline V gives CDR1 SGDLS, CDR2 YYNGEE. V was pared by 0 bases and J by 3 bases, with 0 bases of the junction left unmatched. The CDR3 length is 13 residues.

This clonotype was seen at least ten times. This chain joins TRBV6-1 and TRBJ2-1; D gene unclear. Trimming cost V 5 bases and J 4 bases, with 12 bases left between them. CDR1 and CDR2 from the germline V gene are MNHNS and SASEGT. This CDR3 has 14 residues. The CDR3 bases are TGTGCCAGCAGTCCCCCAATGAGTTACAATGAGCAGTTCTTC. Residues: CASSPPMSYNEQFF.

CDR3 nucleotides: TGCAGCGCCCTGGGAGGACAGGGTGAAACTGAAGCTTTCTTT. This gives the protein CSALGGQGETEAFF. The rearrangement uses TRBV29-1 and TRBJ1-1; 8 nucleotides line up with TRBD1. The V gene's germline CDR1 is SQVTM and CDR2 ANQGSEA. V lost 7 bases and J lost 5; bases outside the gene matches: 12. The length of the CDR3 is 14 residues.

This rearrangement joins TRBV20-1 to TRBJ2-7, with D possibly being TRBD2 (6 bases). V dropped 3 bases and J dropped 4 bases, with 19 bases sitting between them. The CDR3 runs to 15 residues. CDR1 and CDR2 (germline): DFQATT, SNEGSKA (reference sequence). For the CDR3, the DNA is TGCAGTGCTAGGGAGGGACTCAGTGGGGCTTACGAGCAGTACTTC. It is translated as CSAREGLSGAYEQYF.

The rearrangement links TRBV19 to TRBJ1-1; the D gene is possibly TRBD1 (6 bases). In germline, CDR1 is LNHDA, CDR2 SQIVND (reference sequence). V lost 3 bases, J lost 0 bases, and 11 bases lay in between. The CDR3 sequence is 15 residues long. This CDR3 reads CASSIRGRMNTEAFF. CDR3 sequence (DNA): TGTGCCAGTAGTATCCGGGGGCGTATGAACACTGAAGCTTTCTTT.

This clonotype came up many times. V gene TRBV12-3 or TRBV12-4 combines with J gene TRBJ2-5; 8 nucleotides align to TRBD2. V trimming: 3 bases; J trimming: 5 bases; junction bases outside the gene matches: 8. The length of the CDR3 is 15 residues. CDR3: CASSFPAGVRETQYF. DNA of the CDR3: TGTGCCAGCAGTTTTCCAGCGGGAGTTAGGGAGACCCAGTACTTC.

The chain has TRBV25-1 and TRBJ1-3; D gene ambiguous. This CDR3 region has 14 residues. Trimming pared 5 bases from V and 2 bases from J, leaving 10 bases between. Per germline, CDR1 MGHDK and CDR2 SYGVNS. Written as DNA, the CDR3 is TGTGCCAGCAGTCCTCAGGCGGCTGGAAACACCATATATTTT. Residues: CASSPQAAGNTIYF.

Only a few counts were recorded for this clonotype. The V and J genes are TRBV7-6 and TRBJ2-7, with 7 bases fitting TRBD1. Germline-derived CDR1 and CDR2 are SGHVS and FNYEAQ. The CDR3 has 17 amino acids. Unmatched junction bases numbered 12, after V lost 2 bases and J lost 2 bases. The CDR3 spells CASSLTVGTALAYEQYF. Here the CDR3 DNA reads TGTGCCAGCAGCTTAACTGTAGGGACAGCCTTAGCCTACGAGCAGTACTTC.

This chain uses TRBV6-2 or TRBV6-3 with TRBJ2-7; no reliable D call. Trimming cost V 5 bases and J 2 bases, with 10 bases left between them. Germline values: CDR1 MNHEY, CDR2 SVGEGT. CDR3 length: 13 amino acids. The chain's CDR3 is CASSERSAYEQYF. CDR3 DNA: TGTGCCAGCAGTGAACGGAGTGCCTACGAGCAGTACTTC.

In this sample, this clonotype turned up many times. CDR3 amino acids: CASSLGRLQETQYF. The CDR3 DNA reads TGTGCCAGCAGCTTAGGGCGGCTCCAAGAGACCCAGTACTTC. This chain connects TRBV7-2 to TRBJ2-5; D remains unclear. Per the germline V gene, CDR1 is SGHTA and CDR2 is FQGNSA. This CDR3 is built from 14 residues. Trimming cost V 1 base and J 1 base, with 7 bases left between them.

This clonotype was recorded many times. The chain uses TRBV7-2 and TRBJ2-5; D possibly corresponds to TRBD1 (5 bases). Per germline, CDR1 SGHTA and CDR2 FQGNSA. Trimming cost V 3 bases and J 4 bases, with 9 bases left between them. The CDR3 contains 13 residues. CDR3 loop: CASSFRVGETQYF. CDR3 DNA sequence: TGTGCCAGCAGCTTCAGGGTAGGAGAGACCCAGTACTTC.

This clonotype was observed a handful of times. A much larger clone lies one base from this, so it may be a read error. The chain couples TRBV6-6 to TRBJ2-6; D gene ambiguous. The germline V gene has CDR1 MNHNY and CDR2 SVGAGI (reference sequence). The CDR3 has 15 amino acids. The CDR3 protein is CANSPDLSGANVLTF. CDR3 nucleotides: TGTGCCAACAGTCCCGACCTGTCTGGGGCCAACGTCCTGACTTTC.

Turning to this clonotype: This could be a read error, since a much larger clone is one nucleotide away. The CDR3: CVSSLDYSGLYEQYF. The CDR3 bases are TGTGTCAGCAGCTTAGATTACAGTGGCCTCTACGAGCAGTACTTC. The chain combines TRBV11-1 with TRBJ2-7; D is ambiguous. From germline, CDR1 is SGHAT and CDR2 FQDESV (reference sequence). The CDR3 consists of 15 residues.

This clonotype was picked up many times. The gene calls are TRBV7-2 and TRBJ2-7; the match to TRBD2 covers 9 bases. V shed 4 bases, J shed 6 bases, and the junction held 10 bases outside the gene matches. The CDR3 length is 15 residues. CDR1 and CDR2 (germline): SGHTA, FQGNSA. CDR3 sequence: CASSSLAGASVEQYF. The CDR3 region has the DNA TGTGCCAGCAGCTCTTTAGCGGGAGCTTCCGTCGAGCAGTACTTC.

This clonotype was detected ten times or more. The gene calls are TRBV28 and TRBJ2-3, with D tentatively TRBD1 (5 bases). The germline V and J ends were trimmed by 5 bases and 3 bases, with 9 bases remaining between them. The CDR3 has 13 amino acids. Per the germline V gene, CDR1 is MDHEN and CDR2 is SYDVKM. The CDR3 nucleotides are TGTGCCAGCAGTCCCCAGGGTACAGATACGCAGTATTTT. Translated, it gives CASSPQGTDTQYF.

This clonotype was observed many times. The V and J genes are TRBV7-2 and TRBJ2-1; possibly TRBD2 for D (6 bases). Trimming removed 1 base at V and 3 bases at J, with 16 bases between. The CDR3 is 17 amino acids. Per the germline V gene, CDR1 is SGHTA and CDR2 is FQGNSA. CDR3 sequence (DNA): TGTGCCAGCAGCTTAGATGTTGTTAGCGGTTACTACAATGAGCAGTTCTTC. Residues: CASSLDVVSGYYNEQFF.

The chain couples TRBV19 to TRBJ2-7, with a weak D call TRBD1 (5 bases). The CDR3 contains 13 residues. Trimming removed 3 bases at V and 2 bases at J, with 8 bases between. CDR1 is LNHDA and CDR2 is SQIVND in the germline V gene (reference sequence). CDR3 region: CASSIQGTYEQYF. The CDR3 nucleotides read TGTGCCAGTAGTATCCAGGGAACCTACGAGCAGTACTTC.

This clonotype was seen many times. This chain uses TRBV15 with TRBJ1-1, with 7 bases aligning to TRBD1. The CDR3 sequence is 18 residues long. Germline CDR1 LNHNV, CDR2 YYDKDF (reference sequence). The ends lost 0 bases at V and 5 bases at J; junction bases unmatched: 15. CDR3 loop: CATSRDSTGKTLGTEAFF. The CDR3 DNA reads TGTGCCACCAGCAGAGACTCGACAGGGAAAACACTTGGAACTGAAGCTTTCTTT.

This chain joins TRBV20-1 and TRBJ2-7; tentatively, D is TRBD1 or TRBD2 (5 bases each). The CDR3 spans 14 residues. Germline V gene sequence: CDR1 DFQATT, CDR2 SNEGSKA (reference sequence). V was shortened by 3 bases and J by 3 bases, with 15 bases between the two germline ends. The CDR3 reads CSASHRGPNYEQYF. CDR3 sequence (DNA): TGCAGTGCTAGCCACCGGGGACCCAACTACGAGCAGTACTTC.

This clonotype has a handful of counts. The gene calls are TRBV14 and TRBJ1-1, with 7 bases lining up with TRBD1. This CDR3 is 15 amino acids long. V shed 0 bases, J shed 7 bases, and the junction held 8 bases outside the gene matches. In germline, CDR1 is SGHDN, CDR2 FVKESK. CDR3 nucleotides: TGTGCCAGCAGCCAAGATAATGTGCACAGGGGTGAAGCTTTCTTT. It encodes CASSQDNVHRGEAFF.

The chain has TRBV19 and TRBJ2-7; no firm D call. CDR1 is LNHDA and CDR2 is SQIVND in the germline V gene (reference sequence). The CDR3 consists of 14 residues. V gave up 7 bases and J gave up 0 bases, with 13 bases separating them. The CDR3 reads CASKVTPLSYEQYF. DNA of the CDR3: TGTGCCAGTAAGGTGACCCCTCTCTCCTACGAGCAGTACTTC.

This sequence joins TRBV27 and TRBJ2-1; tentative D call: TRBD2 (7 bases). CDR3 length equals 16 residues. V was cut by 2 bases and J by 2 bases, with 13 bases left in between. Per germline, CDR1 MNHEY and CDR2 SMNVEV (reference sequence). This CDR3 reads CASSLVKGGTYNEQFF. In nucleotides, the CDR3 is TGTGCCAGCAGTTTAGTAAAGGGGGGGACCTACAATGAGCAGTTCTTC.

The rearrangement uses TRBV19 and TRBJ2-7; a weak D match, TRBD1 (6 bases). CDR1 LNHDA and CDR2 SQIVND come from the germline V gene (reference sequence). The CDR3 is 15 amino acids. Trimming took off 6 bases at V and 9 bases at J, with 24 bases between the two ends. The CDR3 loop is CASSPAGTRISGQYF. The CDR3 nucleotides read TGTGCCAGTAGCCCAGCCGGGACACGGATAAGCGGGCAGTACTTC.

This clonotype was found a few times. The gene calls are TRBV20-1 and TRBJ2-1, with TRBD2 matching over 7 bases. The CDR3 totals 14 residues. After removal of 6 bases from V and 1 base from J, the junction contained 6 bases not matched to a gene. Germline CDR1 DFQATT, CDR2 SNEGSKA (reference sequence). The CDR3 nucleotides read TGCAGTGCCGTGACTAGCAGTTCCTACAATGAGCAGTTCTTC. It specifies CSAVTSSSYNEQFF.

There are many counts of this clonotype. The J gene is TRBJ1-2, the V gene TRBV7-9; 9 bases align to TRBD1. The V and J ends lost 3 bases and 4 bases, in that order; junction bases with no gene match: 6. Germline CDR1 and CDR2: SEHNR and FQNEAQ (reference sequence). The CDR3 length is 15 residues. The chain's CDR3 is CASSFSGGQGYGYTF. DNA of the CDR3: TGTGCCAGCAGCTTTTCAGGGGGACAGGGCTATGGCTACACCTTC.

Ten or more counts support this clonotype. The rearrangement uses TRBV11-1 and TRBJ2-1; no clear D. Trimming left V 4 bases short and J 5 bases short, with 12 bases between. The CDR3 has 14 residues. Germline assignment: CDR1 SGHAT and CDR2 FQDESV (reference sequence). The CDR3 nucleotides read TGTGCCAGCAGCTCCTTCGGCTTTGACAATGAGCAGTTCTTC. Residues: CASSSFGFDNEQFF.

This clonotype was seen more than once but under ten times. The V call is TRBV10-3, the J call TRBJ1-1; 8 bases align to TRBD1. This CDR3 has 14 amino acids. After removal of 8 bases from V and 4 bases from J, the junction contained 9 bases not matched to a gene. Germline assignment: CDR1 ENHRY and CDR2 SYGVKD. For the CDR3, the DNA is TGTGCCATCCTGTCGGACAGGGATAGCACTGAAGCTTTCTTT. Its translation: CAILSDRDSTEAFF.